The 13 T cell receptor beta chains given below trace back to one sample, sequenced in a study of T cells of healthy individuals. TCRdb used MiXCR to reprocess the 5' RACE reads, holding one entry per CDR3 protein. This sample has 55,000 to 65,000 distinct CDR3 sequences, with 16% found just once. These receptors were collected from a human donor in good health.

This clonotype was found a few times. The CDR3 DNA reads TGTGCCAGCAGCCCCAGAGGAGGGGTTGGACACAATGAGCAGTTCTTC. Its protein product is CASSPRGGVGHNEQFF. V usage is TRBV7-6 and J usage is TRBJ2-1, with D possibly being TRBD2 (6 bases). V was trimmed by 5 bases and J by 5 bases, leaving 19 bases between them. Germline lookup yields CDR1 SGHVS and CDR2 FNYEAQ. The CDR3 runs 16 residues.

This clonotype was detected ten times or more. V is TRBV6-2 or TRBV6-3 and J is TRBJ2-6, with D perhaps matching TRBD1 (6 bases). The germline CDR1 and CDR2 sequences are MNHEY and SVGEGT. CDR3 length: 20 residues. Trimming cost V 2 bases and J 0 bases, with 20 bases left between them. CDR3 nucleotide sequence: TGTGCCAGCAGTTACCTAGCAGGGGCGCTATCGTACTCTGGGGCCAACGTCCTGACTTTC. Translation: CASSYLAGALSYSGANVLTF.

V gene TRBV5-6 combines with J gene TRBJ2-2; 8 nucleotides line up with TRBD1. The CDR3 extends over 14 amino acids. Trimming cost V 4 bases and J 8 bases; bases outside gene matches: 7. Looked up from germline, CDR1 is SGHDT and CDR2 is YYEEEE. The CDR3 loop is CASSPGTGKGELFF. The CDR3 DNA reads as TGTGCCAGCAGCCCCGGGACAGGCAAAGGGGAGCTGTTTTTT.

This chain uses TRBV10-3 with TRBJ2-3; D tentatively fits TRBD1 or TRBD2 (5 bases each). V was clipped by 6 bases and J by 4 bases, with 14 bases between them. The CDR3 contains 14 residues. The germline V gene has CDR1 ENHRY and CDR2 SYGVKD. This CDR3 is CAISPGQGSDTQYF. DNA for the CDR3: TGTGCCATCAGCCCGGGGCAGGGCTCAGATACGCAGTATTTT.

The chain recombines TRBV20-1 with TRBJ2-3; 10 bases fit TRBD1. Germline trimming cut 8 bases from V and 5 bases from J; bases unmatched to any gene: 4. The V gene's germline CDR1 is DFQATT and CDR2 SNEGSKA (reference sequence). The CDR3 is 12 amino acids. The chain's CDR3 is CSYGQGGDTQYF. Here the CDR3 DNA reads TGCAGTTACGGACAGGGGGGAGATACGCAGTATTTT.

This clonotype was seen a few times. In DNA, the CDR3 is TGCGCCAGCAGTGAATTAGCGGGGGGGTCAGATACGCAGTATTTT. It codes for CASSELAGGSDTQYF. The chain carries TRBV10-1 and TRBJ2-3; 11 nucleotides line up with TRBD2. Germline lookup yields CDR1 WNHNN and CDR2 SYGVQD (reference sequence). Trimming took 3 bases from V and 4 from J; bases not matched to a gene: 3. The CDR3 runs 15 residues.

The chain combines TRBV20-1 with TRBJ1-1, with 7 nucleotides matching TRBD1. V gave up 2 bases and J gave up 3 bases; unmatched junction bases: 3. CDR3 length: 13 residues. Germline loops: CDR1 DFQATT, CDR2 SNEGSKA (reference sequence). The CDR3 here is CSARPQGDTEAFF. Written as DNA, the CDR3 is TGCAGTGCTAGACCCCAGGGGGACACTGAAGCTTTCTTT.

The chain combines TRBV7-4 with TRBJ2-3; 9 bases are shared with TRBD2. The J segment lost 5 bases and the V segment lost 0 bases, leaving 6 bases of the junction unmatched. Germline CDR1 SGHVT, CDR2 SQSDAQ. This CDR3 is built from 16 residues. This chain's CDR3 is CASSLALLAGRDTQYF. The DNA of the CDR3 is TGTGCCAGCAGCTTAGCGCTGCTAGCGGGAAGAGATACGCAGTATTTT. Full variable domain (remainder filled in from reference TRBV7-4 and TRBJ2-3): GAGVSQSPRYKVAKRGRDVALRCDSISGHVTLYWYRQTLGQGSEVLTYSQSDAQRDKSGRPSGRFSAERPERSVSTLKIQRTEQGDSAVYLCASSLALLAGRDTQYFGPGTRLTVL.

A note on this clonotype: At one of its ends the junction is not consistent with the germline gene, which may arise from a read error. V is TRBV7-9 and J is TRBJ2-1; D is possibly TRBD2 (5 bases). Looked up from germline, CDR1 is SEHNR and CDR2 is FQNEAQ (reference sequence). This CDR3 comprises 11 residues. The CDR3 loop is CASSILDGLIF. Here the CDR3 DNA reads TGTGCCAGCAGTATACTAGACGGGTTGATCTTC.

At least ten counts were recorded for this clonotype. The chain has TRBV9 and TRBJ2-1; 8 positions agree with TRBD1. CDR1 is SGDLS and CDR2 is YYNGEE in the germline V gene. There are 17 residues in the CDR3. Trimming cost V 3 bases and J 5 bases; bases outside gene matches: 13. The CDR3, as DNA: TGTGCCAGCAGCGGGGGACCTGACAGGGGCGCCAACAATGAGCAGTTCTTC. Encoded protein: CASSGGPDRGANNEQFF.

This clonotype showed up just a few times. The V gene is TRBV19, the J gene TRBJ2-2; D not certain. Germline CDR1 reads LNHDA; CDR2 reads SQIVND (reference sequence). V was trimmed by 9 bases and J by 3 bases, leaving 8 bases between them. The CDR3 runs to 12 residues. CDR3 sequence: CASLTDTGELFF. DNA of the CDR3: TGTGCCAGCCTGACGGACACCGGGGAGCTGTTTTTT.

This clonotype was found many times. V is TRBV3-1 and J is TRBJ2-3; 7 nucleotides align to TRBD2. The CDR3 has 15 residues. The ends lost 4 bases at V and 2 bases at J; junction bases unmatched: 6. The V gene's germline CDR1 is LGHDT and CDR2 YNNKEL (reference sequence). The CDR3 protein is CASSPTSRYTDTQYF. CDR3 nucleotides: TGTGCCAGCAGCCCGACTAGCCGATACACAGATACGCAGTATTTT.

V and J are TRBV11-3 and TRBJ2-1; possible D gene TRBD2, 6 bases. The V and J ends lost 3 bases and 7 bases respectively, with 10 bases between them. The germline V gene has CDR1 SGHNT and CDR2 YENEEA. The CDR3 is 13 amino acids. This CDR3 is CASSLSAGNEQFF. The CDR3 DNA is TGTGCCAGCAGCTTGTCGGCGGGAAATGAGCAGTTCTTC.